The sequence of this TCR beta chain was determined in a study of CD8 T cell repertoires and HIV-1 epitope variants. The overall study: Epitopes were three Gag families plus Nef HW9 and YT9.

The V end was cut by 1 base, the J end by 3 bases, with 3 bases between. Per germline, CDR1 MDHEN and CDR2 SYDVKM. The CDR3 length is 12 residues. Method: immunoSEQ multiplex PCR; TCRdb's copy keeps in-frame clones and lacks some. This table holds approximately 5,000 clones, approximately 70% found once. Of note for this clone: Its antigen is not identified.

The source is a male donor with HIV. Material for sequencing was cultured CD8+ T cells derived from PBMCs. This sequence joins TRBV28 and TRBJ1-1; the D is unclear. The DNA for the CDR3 is TGTGCCAGCAGTTTATTATACACTGAAGCTTTCTTT. Amino acids: CASSLLYTEAFF.